This entry is about one TCR beta chain. This clonotype counts as medium-sized (0.01 to 0.1%). It lacks a known antigen. No quality values exist for individual bases; no much larger clone is one base distant. The sample is drawn from a study of vaccination and CD4 T cells after COVID-19 (dated by TCRdb to between 2022 and 2023). Background on the whole study: Convalescent patients had a positive SARS-CoV-2 result on nasal swab PCR, and of these patients, nine had mild disease and one had severe disease. Post-vaccine blood samples were collected a median of approximately 77 days after the second vaccine dose, ranging from about 13 to 250 days. For stimulating the cultures, overlapping spike peptide pools were used, derived from SARS-CoV-2 as well as from the common cold coronaviruses HCoV-NL63, HCoV-OC43 and HCoV-229E. In 10 COVID-19 convalescent patients and several infection-naive healthy vaccine recipients, the spike-specific CD4+ TCR repertoire before mRNA vaccination was compared with the repertoire after mRNA vaccination. Post-COVID blood samples from convalescent patients were collected a median of roughly 100 days after diagnosis, with a range of 35 to 161 days. As controls, cultures received a CEFX viral epitope pool (the positive control), an HIV-1 Nef peptide pool (the negative control), or no peptide at all. The convalescent cohort included six males and four females, with two Hispanic individuals, seven Caucasians, two Asians and one multiracial person. Two doses of either the Pfizer-BioNTech BNT162b2 vaccine (n=8) or the Moderna mRNA-1273 vaccine (n=2) were administered to participants.

The label giving this sample's treatment or condition can be read as: approximately nine-day PBMC culture with coronavirus spike peptide pools or control peptides (ViraFEST assay). The ViraFEST assay, used in the study, expanded antigen-specific T cells with peptide pools and then identified the expanded clonotypes through TCR sequencing. The convalescent patients' positive SARS-CoV-2 PCR tests were from March to December 2020, which was before the Alpha, Beta and Delta variants emerged in the United States. PBMCs were cultured at around 2 million per well in IMDM supplemented with 5% human AB serum and 9.5 to 10 IU/ml IL-2, with roughly 9.5 ug/ml peptide pools added. On days 3 and 7, half of the culture medium was replaced with fresh IL-2-containing medium. CD4+ T cells were isolated after around 11 days of culture through negative selection using the EasySep CD4+ T cell isolation kit. PBMCs were separated from whole blood using Ficoll-Paque Plus gradient centrifugation and then either used fresh or cryopreserved at -140C. In general, triplicate wells were set up for every culture condition.

Including cysteine and phenylalanine, the CDR3 has 13 amino acids. Only CDR3 DNA is held: 39 bases, read in frame from base 1. V lost 6 bases and J lost 0 bases; the stretch between them is 6 bases long. The CDR1 and CDR2 encoded by the germline V gene are MNHNS and SASEGT. The investigation overall reported the following: Only a relatively small number of convalescent patients were included in the study, and early timepoints following natural infection were not analyzed. In convalescent patients, a median 86.3% of post-vaccine SARS-CoV-2-reactive clones were detected only after vaccination, and vaccine-specific priming was suggested by this finding. An increase in the median number of SARS-CoV-2-reactive clonotypes from approximately 21 after infection to 35 to 40 after vaccination was observed, but the change was not found to be significant. Nearly all vaccine-specific clones in convalescent patients (304 of 307) were mono-reactive for SARS-CoV-2 spike rather than cross-reactive with common cold coronaviruses.

Library prep was done by PCR. At the Johns Hopkins FTIC core, DNA from the cultured CD4+ T cells underwent TCR sequencing with the Oncomine TCR Beta short-read assay. The QIAamp micro DNA kit was used to extract genomic DNA from the cultured CD4+ T cells. Oncomine TCR Beta libraries made from cultured CD4+ T cells were pooled using unique dual indexes and sequenced on an Illumina iSeq 100. Concerning the study's data processing: Non-productive sequences were removed, and CDR3s not starting with C, not ending with F or W, or shorter than 7 amino acids were discarded. The MANAFEST web application was used to identify antigen-specific clonotypes by comparing peptide-stimulated wells against reference wells and other culture wells. Positive clones required FDR below 0.05, an odds ratio above 5, and productive frequency above 0.1% in at least two of three replicate wells. Cross-reactive clonotypes were defined as significantly expanded in both SARS-CoV-2 spike wells and at least one common cold coronavirus spike condition. CDR3 homology was assessed with Levenshtein distances (stringdist) and unrooted phylogenetic trees (ape) in R version 3.6.1. TCRdb passed the public sequencing reads through fastp at Q25 and MiXCR, retaining productive beta sequences. Merged by CDR3 protein, the rows form single entries marked with the most common genes and DNA. The authors' filters were not applied to this entry. The sample table lists several thousand distinct CDR3 sequences, about 20% of them with a count of one. Together, the top ten hold 27% of the sample.

The sequenced sample consisted of CD4+ T cells from blood, cultured in vitro. This receptor was taken from a human donor who had recovered from COVID-19. Rearrangement joined TRBV6-1 to TRBJ1-5; no D gene can be assigned with confidence. The CDR3 corresponds to CASRGNSNQPQHF. The base sequence is TGTGCCAGCAGGGGAAATAGCAATCAGCCCCAGCATTTT.